Listed below are T cell receptor beta chains from one sample, sequenced in a study of CD8 T cells in Susac syndrome. TCRdb itself ran the immunoSEQ multiplex PCR reads through MiXCR, one entry per CDR3 protein. The sample consists of about 190,000 distinct CDR3 sequences, roughly nine tenths of them appearing once. The source material was CD4+ T cells from PBMCs. Receptors originate from a human donor with Susac syndrome. Each CDR3 is given with its conserved first and last residue. A D gene is named only where the DNA matches it firmly. Clone size is stated in some rows and not others, as once, few, many or a class when expanded.

NA	TRBV30	TRBD1	TRBJ2-1	CAWSQQGFYEQFF	TGTGCCTGGAGTCAACAGGGGTTTTATGAGCAGTTCTTC
few	TRBV7-2	NA	TRBJ2-1	CASSQPNEQFF	TGTGCCAGCAGCCAACCTAATGAGCAGTTCTTC
NA	TRBV20-1	NA	TRBJ1-1	CSARAGWDTEAFF	TGCAGTGCTAGGGCAGGGTGGGACACTGAAGCTTTCTTT
NA	TRBV5-4	NA	TRBJ1-2	CASSGRGLVGYTF	TGTGCCAGCAGCGGCCGGGGGCTAGTTGGCTACACCTTC
NA	TRBV28	NA	TRBJ1-5	CASSPPGQPQHF	TGTGCCAGCAGCCCCCCGGGTCAGCCCCAGCATTTT
NA	TRBV3-1	NA	TRBJ2-1	CASSTRTEQFF	TGTGCCAGCAGCACCCGGACGGAGCAGTTCTTC
few	TRBV5-1	NA	TRBJ2-3	CASSLEQTTDTQYF	TGCGCCAGCAGCTTGGAGCAGACCACAGATACGCAGTATTTT
once	TRBV7-3	NA	TRBJ2-3	CASSSPEGGNTDTQYF	TGTGCCAGCAGCTCCCCGGAGGGGGGCAACACAGATACGCAGTATTTT
NA	TRBV28	NA	TRBJ1-5	CASSLVTESQPQHF	TGTGCCAGCAGTTTAGTCACAGAGAGTCAGCCCCAGCATTTT
NA	TRBV18	TRBD1	TRBJ1-1	CASSEQGATEAFF	TGTGCCAGCTCCGAACAGGGGGCTACTGAAGCTTTCTTT
NA	TRBV28	NA	TRBJ2-1	CASSFPGTGKNNEQFF	TGTGCCAGCAGTTTCCCCGGGACCGGGAAAAACAATGAGCAGTTCTTC
once	TRBV29-1	NA	TRBJ1-1	CSVETRLLMNTEAFF	TGCAGCGTTGAAACCAGGTTACTCATGAACACTGAAGCTTTCTTT
NA	TRBV2	TRBD1	TRBJ1-5	CASSEGTGGYQPQHF	TGTGCCAGCAGTGAAGGGACAGGGGGGTATCAGCCCCAGCATTTT
NA	TRBV27	NA	TRBJ2-7	CASRTASYEQYF	TGTGCCAGCAGAACAGCATCCTACGAGCAGTACTTC
NA	TRBV12-3/TRBV12-4	NA	TRBJ1-5	CASSDPTGSNQPQHF	TGTGCCAGCAGTGACCCTACCGGGAGCAATCAGCCCCAGCATTTT
NA	TRBV30	NA	TRBJ1-4	CAWVSATNEKLFF	TGTGCCTGGGTTTCAGCAACTAATGAAAAACTGTTTTTT
NA	TRBV6-2/TRBV6-3	NA	TRBJ2-3	CASRGAPVDTQYF	TGTGCCAGCAGGGGGGCCCCTGTGGATACGCAGTATTTT
NA	TRBV6-5	NA	TRBJ2-3	CASCQGYGSDTQYF	TGTGCCAGCTGCCAGGGTTATGGTTCAGATACGCAGTATTTT